The 17 T cell receptor beta chains below were found in one sample sequenced in a study of cytomegalovirus exposure and HLA in healthy donors (dated by TCRdb to the late 2010s). Libraries were prepared through the immunoSEQ multiplex PCR assay. The multiplex PCR relied on a mix of 60 forward primers for TCR Vbeta segments and 13 reverse primers for TCR Jbeta segments. The source is immuneACCESS, and TCRdb retained only in-frame sequences with V and J called. Part of the clones is not carried over; for the studies checked, unresolved V genes explain less than half of this, and the remainder is unexplained. The sample profile shows 150,000 to 200,000 clones; 75% to 85% of them were found once. In total, the top ten clones hold around 7.2% of the sample. The source material was PBMCs. These receptors came from a young man in good health and CMV-seropositive.

This clone showed up just once. CDR3 protein: CASSLGAGTTSYNEQFF. CDR3 nucleotide sequence: TGTGCCAGCAGCTTGGGGGCCGGGACTACCTCCTACAATGAGCAGTTCTTC. This chain joins TRBV5-6 and TRBJ2-1, with 7 nucleotides matching TRBD2. This CDR3 region has 17 residues. Germline CDR1 SGHDT, CDR2 YYEEEE. V trimming: 0 bases; J trimming: 0 bases; junction bases outside the gene matches: 6.

The chain links TRBV6-6 to TRBJ1-2; possible D gene TRBD1, 6 bases. The CDR3 is made up of 14 amino acids. Trimming stripped 6 bases from V and 1 base from J, with 12 bases between. Germline V lookup: CDR1 MNHNY, CDR2 SVGAGI (reference sequence). Here the CDR3 reads CASSPDSHNYGYTF. DNA for the CDR3: TGTGCCAGCAGCCCGGACAGTCATAACTATGGCTACACCTTC.

This clone was recorded only once. This chain links TRBV19 with TRBJ2-1, with D possibly TRBD1 on 5 matching bases. From germline, CDR1 is LNHDA and CDR2 SQIVND (reference sequence). The CDR3 has 16 amino acids. Trimming took off 3 bases at V and 5 bases at J, with 17 bases between the two ends. The CDR3 DNA reads TGTGCCAGTAGTATGGGTCAGGGTGTCCTACACAATGAGCAGTTCTTC. Amino acids: CASSMGQGVLHNEQFF.

The chain uses TRBV19 and TRBJ1-6; a weak D match, TRBD1 (6 bases). Germline V CDR1 and CDR2: LNHDA, SQIVND (reference sequence). Trimming stripped 0 bases from V and 11 bases from J, with 11 bases between. This CDR3 is built from 14 residues. As DNA, the CDR3 is TGTGCCAGTAGTATAGAACAGGGTCTGGCACCCCTCCACTTT. Its protein is CASSIEQGLAPLHF.

The chain is built from TRBV6-6 and TRBJ1-6; possible D gene TRBD1, 6 bases. Per germline, CDR1 MNHNY and CDR2 SVGAGI (reference sequence). This CDR3 is built from 14 residues. V was clipped by 5 bases and J by 10 bases, with 15 bases between them. Here the CDR3 reads CASSPRDTRSPLHF. The CDR3 coding sequence is TGTGCCAGCAGTCCCCGGGACACCCGATCACCCCTCCACTTT.

The chain has TRBV25-1 and TRBJ2-6, with 7 bases aligning to TRBD2. J was trimmed by 0 bases and V by 1 base; bases with no gene match: 6. CDR1 is MGHDK, CDR2 SYGVNS, per germline. CDR3 length: 18 residues. The CDR3 spells CASSESAGGISGANVLTF. The CDR3 nucleotides read TGTGCCAGCAGTGAATCTGCCGGGGGGATCTCTGGGGCCAACGTCCTGACTTTC.

The rearrangement joins TRBV5-1 to TRBJ2-6; maybe TRBD1 (5 bases). Trimming stripped 1 base from V and 0 bases from J, with 11 bases between. This CDR3 comprises 17 residues. The germline V gene has CDR1 SGHRS and CDR2 YFSETQ. CDR3 in DNA: TGCGCCAGCAGCTTGACGACAGCCTACTCTGGGGCCAACGTCCTGACTTTC. It translates to CASSLTTAYSGANVLTF.

This clone has more than one count but fewer than ten. Other DNA sequences in the sample encode the same CDR3. The chain recombines TRBV11-2 with TRBJ1-3; the match to TRBD1 covers 9 bases. Trimming took 1 base from V and 4 from J; bases not matched to a gene: 8. This CDR3 contains 17 residues. The germline CDR1 and CDR2 sequences are SGHAT and FQNNGV. For the CDR3, the DNA is TGTGCCAGCAGCTTAGCCCGGACAGGGGAAGGAGGAAACACCATATATTTT. It codes for CASSLARTGEGGNTIYF.

Notes on this clone: One end of the junction varies from germline; a read error may be responsible. The rearrangement links TRBV7-7 to TRBJ2-1, with TRBD2 identical over 7 bases. CDR1 and CDR2 (germline): SSHAT, FNYEAQ (reference sequence). The CDR3 covers 17 residues. The DNA of the CDR3 is TGTGCCAGCAGCCAAGGGGCTGGGACTACCCACTACAGTGAGCAGTTCTTC. Translation: CASSQGAGTTHYSEQFF.

The chain is built from TRBV6-1 and TRBJ2-7; weak D call: TRBD1 (6 bases). The CDR3 is made up of 15 amino acids. V lost 3 bases and J 0 bases, leaving 12 bases between the germline ends. Germline V CDR1 and CDR2: MNHNS, SASEGT. The CDR3 DNA is TGTGCCAGCAGTGATGGGGGCAGCCTCTCCTACGAGCAGTACTTC. Translating gives CASSDGGSLSYEQYF.

J is TRBJ2-7 and V is TRBV19; 9 nucleotides match TRBD1. Germline-derived CDR1 and CDR2 are LNHDA and SQIVND (reference sequence). CDR3 length equals 14 residues. The trim removed 4 bases at V and 12 bases at J, leaving 13 bases unmatched. The CDR3 DNA follows: TGTGCCAGTAGTACCTGGGGACAGGGAGGAAGGATGTACTTC. Its translation: CASSTWGQGGRMYF.

The chain couples TRBV9 to TRBJ2-1, with a tentative D call TRBD1 (7 bases). This CDR3 comprises 16 residues. V lost 4 bases and J lost 6, with 20 bases in between. Germline V CDR1 and CDR2: SGDLS, YYNGEE. As DNA, the CDR3 is TGTGCCAGCAGCTCTCGAGGAAACAGGGGAGGCAATGAGCAGTTCTTC. It codes for CASSSRGNRGGNEQFF.

This chain links TRBV5-1 with TRBJ2-3, with 9 bases aligning to TRBD1. This CDR3 comprises 16 residues. Germline values: CDR1 SGHRS, CDR2 YFSETQ. The trim removed 1 base at V and 0 bases at J, leaving 3 bases unmatched. In DNA form, the CDR3 reads TGCGCCAGCAGCTTGTATACAGGGGGCAGCACAGATACGCAGTATTTT. Translated, it gives CASSLYTGGSTDTQYF.

This clone was detected once. The CDR3 DNA follows: TGTGCCATCAGGGGGACAGGGAAGAACACTGAAGCTTTCTTT. This encodes CAIRGTGKNTEAFF. The rearrangement links TRBV10-3 to TRBJ1-1; 9 bases are shared with TRBD1. This CDR3 spans 14 amino acids. The V gene end was trimmed by 6 bases and the J gene end by 1 base; junction bases not matched to a gene: 3. Germline V CDR1 and CDR2: ENHRY, SYGVKD.

Only one count was recorded for this clone. J is TRBJ2-1 and V is TRBV11-2; 7 bases map to TRBD2. CDR1 is SGHAT and CDR2 is FQNNGV in the germline V gene. The CDR3 covers 15 residues. Trimming cost V 6 bases and J 1 base; bases outside gene matches: 6. The CDR3 DNA sequence: TGTGCCAGCAGTCGACTAGCAGGGTCCTACAATGAGCAGTTCTTC. Translating gives CASSRLAGSYNEQFF.

V usage is TRBV5-1 and J usage is TRBJ1-1; D is uncertain. Germline values: CDR1 SGHRS, CDR2 YFSETQ. Trimming took off 0 bases at V and 1 base at J, with 4 bases between the two ends. This CDR3 is built from 13 residues. The CDR3 DNA sequence: TGCGCCAGCAGCTTGGAGCCGAACACTGAAGCTTTCTTT. It specifies CASSLEPNTEAFF.

The chain employs TRBV20-1 and TRBJ1-5, with D unclear. This CDR3 comprises 11 residues. Trimming took 4 bases from V and 6 from J, leaving 7 bases between them. Germline CDR1 is DFQATT and CDR2 is SNEGSKA (reference sequence). For the CDR3, the DNA is TGCAGTGCTATGGGCAGTCAGCCCCAGCATTTT. The encoded protein is CSAMGSQPQHF.